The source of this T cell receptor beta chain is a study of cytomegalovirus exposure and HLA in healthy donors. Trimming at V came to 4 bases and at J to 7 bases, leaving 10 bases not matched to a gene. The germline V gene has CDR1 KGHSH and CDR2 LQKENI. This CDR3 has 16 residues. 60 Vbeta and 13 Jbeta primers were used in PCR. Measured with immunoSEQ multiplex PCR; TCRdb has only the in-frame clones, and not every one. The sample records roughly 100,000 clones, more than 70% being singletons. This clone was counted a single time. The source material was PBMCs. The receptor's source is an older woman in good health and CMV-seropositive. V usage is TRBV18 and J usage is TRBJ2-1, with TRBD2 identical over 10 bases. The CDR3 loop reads CASSLQVSGRWNEQFF. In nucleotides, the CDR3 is TGTGCCAGCTCACTACAGGTTAGCGGGAGGTGGAATGAGCAGTTCTTC.